Presented here are 5 T cell receptor beta chains from one specimen sequenced in a study of tumor-infiltrating lymphocytes in primary liver carcinoma. The study co-extracted DNA and RNA from about 19-30 mg of unsorted bulk tissue. Total RNA amounting to about 520 ng was the source from which TCR beta cDNA was made with a constant-region primer. The TCR beta library was amplified through three nested multiplex PCR rounds in a modified ARM-PCR procedure. Rounds one and two of PCR, each of around 9 cycles, were primed with TRBV1-TRBV30 forward primers and a C-beta reverse primer. TCRdb re-called the multiplex PCR reads through MiXCR, storing one row per CDR3 protein. The sample shows roughly 91,000 distinct CDR3 sequences, more than 65% of them seen only once. Sequencing used liver tumor tissue from sampling region 5. Subset given: tumor region T5, tumor centre. These receptor sequences come from a woman between 55 and 75 years old with primary liver carcinoma and hepatitis B virus infection.

A word on this clonotype: Compared with germline, one end of the junction differs, possibly owing to a read error. This sequence joins TRBV12-3 or TRBV12-4 and TRBJ1-4, with TRBD1 matching over 7 bases. The CDR3 extends over 15 amino acids. CDR3 loop: CGSSFKQGMAEKLFF. The CDR3 region has the DNA TGTGGCAGCAGTTTTAAACAGGGGATGGCTGAAAAATTGTTTTTT.

Note on this clonotype: A much larger clonotype is one base distant, so this may be a read error. The chain uses TRBV12-3 or TRBV12-4 and TRBJ2-7, with D maybe TRBD2 (5 bases). The CDR3 totals 13 residues. The CDR3 nucleotides read TGTGTCAGCAGGAGTAGCGCGTCCTACGAGCAGTACTTC. It specifies CVSRSSASYEQYF.

As to this clonotype: Without the conserved terminal phenylalanine or tryptophan, this CDR3 likely stems from a read error. J is TRBJ2-4 and V is TRBV11-2, with 7 bases aligning to TRBD2. The CDR3 is 14 amino acids. Germline CDR1 SGHAT, CDR2 FQNNGV. CDR3 bases: TGTGCCAGCAGCAACCGACTAGCTGGAAACACTCAGTACATC. Translation gives CASSNRLAGNTQYI.

Notes on this clonotype: Germline and junction disagree at one end, which may indicate a read error. The chain recombines TRBV30 with TRBJ1-2; maybe TRBD1 (6 bases). This CDR3 is 16 amino acids long. CDR1 is GTSNPN and CDR2 is SVGIG in the germline V gene (reference sequence). The CDR3 here is CACSVSQGVRIYGYTF. DNA for the CDR3: TGTGCCTGTAGTGTTTCACAGGGAGTCCGCATCTATGGCTACACATTC. Filled out from reference TRBV30 and TRBJ1-2, the complete variable domain reads SQTIHQWPATLVQPVGSPLSLECTVEGTSNPNLYWYRQAAGRGLQLLFYSVGIGQISSEVPQNLSASRPQDRQFILSSKKLLLSDSGFYLCACSVSQGVRIYGYTFGSGTRLTVV.

For this clonotype: A read error may account for a junction end that differs from germline. The V and J genes are TRBV7-8 and TRBJ1-1, with 11 bases aligning to TRBD1. CDR1 is SGHVS, CDR2 FQNEAQ, per germline. The CDR3 length is 16 residues. The CDR3, as DNA: TGTGTCAGCAGCTTAGGGACAGGGGGGCTGGATACTGAAGCTTTCTTT. It is translated as CVSSLGTGGLDTEAFF. The full variable domain, completed using reference TRBV7-8 and TRBJ1-1, is GAGVSQSPRYKVAKRGQDVALRCDPISGHVSLFWYQQALGQGPEFLTYFQNEAQLDKSGLPSDRFFAERPEGSVSTLKIQRTQQEDSAVYLCVSSLGTGGLDTEAFFGQGTRLTVV.